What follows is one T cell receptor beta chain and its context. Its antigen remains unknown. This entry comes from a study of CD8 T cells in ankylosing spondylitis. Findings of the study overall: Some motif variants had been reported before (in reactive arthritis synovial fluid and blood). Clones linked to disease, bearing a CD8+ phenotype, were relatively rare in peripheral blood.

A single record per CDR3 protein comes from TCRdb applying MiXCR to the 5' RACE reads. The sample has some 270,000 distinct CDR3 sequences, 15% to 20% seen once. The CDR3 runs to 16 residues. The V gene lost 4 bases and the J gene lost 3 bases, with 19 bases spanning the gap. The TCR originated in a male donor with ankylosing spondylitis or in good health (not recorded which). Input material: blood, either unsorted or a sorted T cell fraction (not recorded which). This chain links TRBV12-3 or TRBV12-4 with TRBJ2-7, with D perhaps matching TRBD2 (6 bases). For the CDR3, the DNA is TGTGCCAGCAGTTCCCCCCTGGCGGAGGGGAACTACGAGCAGTACTTC. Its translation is CASSSPLAEGNYEQYF.